These T cell receptor beta chains were read from a single sample in a study of blood T cell repertoires in COVID-19. Clones were sequenced by immunoSEQ multiplex PCR, and TCRdb holds only the in-frame ones, with some missing. The table shows over 250,000 clones, with around nine tenths occurring only once. The sequencing sample was made of PBMCs or T cells enriched from blood (not recorded which). These receptors all come from a woman aged 55-70 years who had recovered from COVID-19. Both conserved end residues are part of each CDR3. Each record gives: J gene, V gene, D gene, clone size, CDR3 DNA, CDR3 protein. A D gene is named only where the DNA matches it firmly. The listing skips clone size in some rows; elsewhere it reads once, few, many or a size class.

TRBJ1-6	TRBV27	.	.	TGTGCCAGCAGTTTAGGGGGCAGGGGTAATTCACCCCTCCACTTT	CASSLGGRGNSPLHF
TRBJ2-7	TRBV7-8	TRBD2	few	TGTGCCAGCAGCCCATGGACTAGCGGGAGGAACAAGGTCCACGAGCAGTACTTC	CASSPWTSGRNKVHEQYF
TRBJ2-3	TRBV30	TRBD1	.	TGTGCCTGGAGTTCAGGGGGTCTCACAGATACGCAGTATTTT	CAWSSGGLTDTQYF
TRBJ2-6	TRBV5-1	TRBD1	.	TGCGCCAGCAGCTTGGATGGGACAGGAGTATCTGGGGCCAACGTCCTGACTTTC	CASSLDGTGVSGANVLTF
TRBJ2-1	TRBV5-5	TRBD2	.	TGTGCCAGCAGCTTAGACGCGGGAGGGTCCTACAATGAGCAGTTCTTC	CASSLDAGGSYNEQFF
TRBJ1-3	TRBV10-2	TRBD1	.	TGCGCCAGCAGTGCTGGGACAGACGGGAACACCATATATTTT	CASSAGTDGNTIYF
TRBJ1-5	TRBV10-2	TRBD1	.	TGCGCCAGCAGGGCCGGGACAGGGGAGAAGCCCCAGCATTTT	CASRAGTGEKPQHF
TRBJ1-1	TRBV19	TRBD1	.	TGTGCCAGTAGTATAGCCTCGTGGGACAGGGGGCGCAACACTGAAGCTTTCTTT	CASSIASWDRGRNTEAFF
TRBJ2-7	TRBV28	TRBD1	.	TGTGCCAGTTCTCAGGGGGCTCCCTACGAGCAGTACTTC	CASSQGAPYEQYF
TRBJ1-3	TRBV28	TRBD1	.	TGTGCCAGCGTTCGGGACAGGGGAAACACCATATATTTT	CASVRDRGNTIYF
TRBJ2-7	TRBV7-2	.	once	TGTGCCAGCAGCTTAGAGTCCCAGACACCCTCCTACGAGCAGTACTTC	CASSLESQTPSYEQYF
TRBJ2-6	TRBV6-6	.	few	TGTGCCAGCGCGGGGGGGGCCAACGTCCTGACTTTC	CASAGGANVLTF
TRBJ1-1	TRBV24-1	.	.	TGTGCCACCAGTGATTCCGACTCGAACACTGAAGCTTTCTTT	CATSDSDSNTEAFF
TRBJ2-1	TRBV7-8	.	.	TGTGCCAGCAGCCTAGGGCCCCCGAATGAGCAGTTCTTC	CASSLGPPNEQFF
TRBJ1-3	TRBV10-3	.	.	TGTGCCATCAGGATTACAGGGATCTCTGGAAACACCATATATTTT	CAIRITGISGNTIYF
TRBJ2-7	TRBV27	TRBD2	few	TGTGCCAGCACGACCGGGACTAGCGGGAGAAAACACGAGCAGTACTTC	CASTTGTSGRKHEQYF
TRBJ1-5	TRBV28	.	.	TGTGCCAGCAGCCCTTTAGGGAGGGTTGACAATCAGCCCCAGCATTTT	CASSPLGRVDNQPQHF
TRBJ1-4	TRBV10-2	.	.	TGCGCCAGCACCCCGGGGGGGGTCGAAAAACTGTTTTTT	CASTPGGVEKLFF
TRBJ1-1	TRBV7-8	.	.	TGTGCCAGCAGCCTCAGGCCGGCGGGGTGGGACACTGAAGCTTTCTTT	CASSLRPAGWDTEAFF
TRBJ2-1	TRBV11-1	TRBD2	once	TGTGCCAGCAGCTCACCGGGACTAGCGGGGGGGCCCGAGCAGTTCTTC	CASSSPGLAGGPEQFF
TRBJ2-2	TRBV5-5	TRBD2	.	TGTGCCAGCAGCCACGGCGGGAGGAACACCGGGGAGCTGTTTTTT	CASSHGGRNTGELFF
TRBJ1-2	TRBV3-1/TRBV3-2	.	.	TGTGCCAGCAGCCAAGGAGGTGGGAGTAACTATGGCTACACCTTC	CASSQGGGSNYGYTF
TRBJ1-2	TRBV10-3	.	.	TGTGCCAACAGTAGGGACTTGGAAAACTATGGCTACACCTTC	CANSRDLENYGYTF
TRBJ2-1	TRBV11-2	TRBD2	.	TGTGCCAGCAGCTTAGAAGCTCTAGCGGGAACTTCCACGATGGGGTTCTTC	CASSLEALAGTSTMGFF
TRBJ1-1	TRBV19	.	.	TGTGCCAGTAAGGCCCAGGCCCCGAAGAGCACTGAAGCTTTCTTT	CASKAQAPKSTEAFF
TRBJ1-5	TRBV5-1	.	once	TGCGCCAGCAGCACTGGGCCCAATAGCAATCAGCCCCAGCATTTT	CASSTGPNSNQPQHF
TRBJ2-7	TRBV7-9	.	.	TGTGCCAGCAGCTCCCCAAACGAGCAGTACTTC	CASSSPNEQYF
TRBJ1-2	TRBV4-1	.	.	TGCGCCAGCAGCCAAGATCATTACACTACCTATGGCTACACCTTC	CASSQDHYTTYGYTF
TRBJ1-5	TRBV27	.	.	TGTGCCAGCAGTTTAAGGAGGTCCGGGACACGCAATCAGCCCCAGCATTTT	CASSLRRSGTRNQPQHF
TRBJ1-2	TRBV10-1	.	.	TGCGCCAGCATCGTTGGTGCAGGGGTCGACCGGGTTGGCTACACCTTC	CASIVGAGVDRVGYTF
TRBJ2-7	TRBV19	TRBD2	.	TGTGCCAGTAGTATGCCCTGGGGGGGATACTCCTACGAGCAGTACTTC	CASSMPWGGYSYEQYF
TRBJ1-1	TRBV30	.	many	TGTGCCTGGAGTGTAGGGGTGGGGAACACTGAAGCTTTCTTT	CAWSVGVGNTEAFF
TRBJ1-4	TRBV5-1	.	.	TGCGCCAGCAGCTTACAGGGCATTGGTGAAAAACTGTTTTTT	CASSLQGIGEKLFF
TRBJ1-3	TRBV28	.	.	TGTGCCAGCAGTCCTCGACGGGACTCTGGAAACACCATATATTTT	CASSPRRDSGNTIYF
TRBJ1-6	TRBV5-1	.	.	TGCGCCAGCAGCGGCGAGGGCTATAATTCACCCCTCCACTTT	CASSGEGYNSPLHF
TRBJ2-6	TRBV6-2/TRBV6-3	TRBD2	.	TGTGCCAGCAGCGAGCTAGCGGGGGGGCTTGGGGCCAACGTCCTGACTTTC	CASSELAGGLGANVLTF
TRBJ1-1	TRBV7-2	TRBD1	.	TGTGCCAGCAGCTTAGCTAAGGGGGCCCTCTTT	CASSLAKGALF
TRBJ2-5	TRBV27	TRBD1	.	TGTGCCAGCAGTTACCGTATTAAGGACAGGGATGAAGAGACCCAGTACTTC	CASSYRIKDRDEETQYF
TRBJ1-1	TRBV2	TRBD1	.	TGTGCCAGCAGTCCGACGGGACAGGGGGTGAACACTGAAGCTTTCTTT	CASSPTGQGVNTEAFF
TRBJ2-2	TRBV5-1	TRBD2	few	TGCGCCAGCAGCCCCATACCGGGACTAGACTCCGGGGAGCTGTTTTTT	CASSPIPGLDSGELFF
TRBJ2-7	TRBV4-1	.	once	TGCGCCAGCAGCCATAATCGGCCGGGACACCACTACGAGCAGTACTTC	CASSHNRPGHHYEQYF
TRBJ2-1	TRBV7-3	TRBD2	.	TGTGCCAGCAGCTTAAGCGTCCTAGCGGGAGTTCCCAATGAGCAGTTCTTC	CASSLSVLAGVPNEQFF
TRBJ1-1	TRBV10-2	.	.	TGCGCCAGCAGAGTCAGGGGCCAGAACACTGAAGCTTTCTTT	CASRVRGQNTEAFF